The subject of this entry is one T cell receptor (beta chain). Its specificity is unknown. This entry comes from a study of cytomegalovirus exposure and HLA in healthy donors. Study-level results: An analysis done earlier found most TCR beta V segments productive about 87% or about 30% of the time. A later analysis found common viral pathogens apparently linked to several of the most significant clusters. Further analysis, carried out later, found HLA-associated TCR beta chains more clonally expanded than equally common other chains.

The CDR3 sequence is 13 residues long. The V gene's germline CDR1 is SGHVS and CDR2 FNYEAQ. J was trimmed by 7 bases and V by 5 bases; bases with no gene match: 4. In the PCR, 60 Vbeta and 13 Jbeta primers were used. The method was immunoSEQ multiplex PCR; TCRdb's version includes in-frame clones alone and lacks a portion of them. The data show roughly 130,000 clones, more than 60% seen once. The specimen was PBMCs. The origin of this receptor is a woman aged 40-49 years in good health and CMV-seronegative. The chain employs TRBV7-6 and TRBJ1-4; 7 bases agree with TRBD1. The CDR3 DNA sequence: TGTGCCAGCAGCCACAGGGGCTTTGAAAAACTGTTTTTT. Amino acid sequence: CASSHRGFEKLFF.